This T cell receptor (beta chain) was identified in a study of blood T cell repertoires in COVID-19. Study context: Samples taken during acute and convalescent COVID-19 were collected in the United States, Italy and Spain.

Trimming pared 5 bases from V and 14 bases from J, leaving 19 bases between. CDR3 length: 14 residues. CDR1 is MDHEN and CDR2 is SYDVKM in the germline V gene. Original handling: Using reference gene primer amplification, nucleated cell counts were estimated. The assay was immunoSEQ multiplex PCR, and TCRdb's table has in-frame clones only and misses some. For V, J and clone size, that table is used; D and trimming come from the DNA. The repertoire has approximately 90,000 clones, about 83% of them found once; the top ten carry less than 60%. Material for sequencing was peripheral blood. The chain is built from TRBV28 and TRBJ1-6, with no clear D. The TCR sequence derives from a human donor in a cohort sampled during active COVID-19. As DNA, the CDR3 is TGTGCCAGCAGTCAGCCGGCCGGAGTTAGATCCCTCCACTTT. It is translated as CASSQPAGVRSLHF.